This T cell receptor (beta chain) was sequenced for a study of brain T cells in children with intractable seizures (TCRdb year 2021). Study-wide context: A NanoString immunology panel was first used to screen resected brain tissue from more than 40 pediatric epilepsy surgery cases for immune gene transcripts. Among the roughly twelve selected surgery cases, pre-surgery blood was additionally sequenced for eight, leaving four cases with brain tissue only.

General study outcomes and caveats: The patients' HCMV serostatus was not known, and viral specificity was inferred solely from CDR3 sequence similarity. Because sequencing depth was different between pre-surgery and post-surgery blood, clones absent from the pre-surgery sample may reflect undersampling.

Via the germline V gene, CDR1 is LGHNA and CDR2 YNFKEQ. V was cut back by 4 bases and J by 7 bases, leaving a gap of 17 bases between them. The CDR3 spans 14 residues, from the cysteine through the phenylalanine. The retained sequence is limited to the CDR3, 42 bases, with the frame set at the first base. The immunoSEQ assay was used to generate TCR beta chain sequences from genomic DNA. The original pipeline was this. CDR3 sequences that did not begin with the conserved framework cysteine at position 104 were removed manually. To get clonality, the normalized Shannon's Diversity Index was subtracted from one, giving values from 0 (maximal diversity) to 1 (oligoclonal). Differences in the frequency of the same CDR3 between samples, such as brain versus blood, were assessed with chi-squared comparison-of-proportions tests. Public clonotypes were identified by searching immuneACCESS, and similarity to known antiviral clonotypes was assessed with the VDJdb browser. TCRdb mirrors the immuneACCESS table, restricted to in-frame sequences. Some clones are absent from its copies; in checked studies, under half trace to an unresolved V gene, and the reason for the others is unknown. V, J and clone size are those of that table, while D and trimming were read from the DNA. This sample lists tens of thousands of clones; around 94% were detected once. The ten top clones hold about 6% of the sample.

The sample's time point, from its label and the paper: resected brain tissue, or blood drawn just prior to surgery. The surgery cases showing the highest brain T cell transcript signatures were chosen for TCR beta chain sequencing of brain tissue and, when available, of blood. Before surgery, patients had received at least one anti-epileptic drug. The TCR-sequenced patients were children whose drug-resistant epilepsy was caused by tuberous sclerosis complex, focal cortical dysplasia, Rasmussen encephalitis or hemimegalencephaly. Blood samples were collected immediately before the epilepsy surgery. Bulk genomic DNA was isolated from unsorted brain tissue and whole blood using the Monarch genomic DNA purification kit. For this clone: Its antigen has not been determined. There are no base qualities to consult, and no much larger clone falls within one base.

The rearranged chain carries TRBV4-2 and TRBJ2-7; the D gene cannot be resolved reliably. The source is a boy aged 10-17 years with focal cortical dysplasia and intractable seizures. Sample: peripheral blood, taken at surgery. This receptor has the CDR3 CASSPAGPRTEQYF. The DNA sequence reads TGTGCCAGCAGCCCGGCCGGGCCTCGGACGGAGCAGTACTTC.